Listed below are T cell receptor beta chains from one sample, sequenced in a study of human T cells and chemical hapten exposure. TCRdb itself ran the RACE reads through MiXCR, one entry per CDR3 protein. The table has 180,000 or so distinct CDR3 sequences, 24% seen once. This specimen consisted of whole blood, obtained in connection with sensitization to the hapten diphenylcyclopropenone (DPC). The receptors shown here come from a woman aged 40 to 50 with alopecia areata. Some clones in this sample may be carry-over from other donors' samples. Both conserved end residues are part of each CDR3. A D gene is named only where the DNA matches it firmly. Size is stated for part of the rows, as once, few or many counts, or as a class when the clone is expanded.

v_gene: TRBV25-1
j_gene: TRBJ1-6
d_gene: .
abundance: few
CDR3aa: CASSRYNSPLHF
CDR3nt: TGTGCCAGCAGTCGGTATAATTCACCCCTCCACTTT

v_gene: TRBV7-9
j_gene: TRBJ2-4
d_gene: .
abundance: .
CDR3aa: CASSLVQSNRAKNIQYF
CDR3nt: TGTGCCAGCAGCTTAGTCCAGTCCAATCGGGCCAAAAACATTCAGTACTTC

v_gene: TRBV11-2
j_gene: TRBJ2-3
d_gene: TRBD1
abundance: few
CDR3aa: CASSLTPTGRSTDTQYF
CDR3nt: TGTGCCAGCAGCCTGACTCCGACAGGGCGAAGCACAGATACGCAGTATTTT

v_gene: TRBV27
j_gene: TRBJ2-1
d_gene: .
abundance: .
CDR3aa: CASSLGSGGLNEQFF
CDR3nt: TGTGCCAGCAGTTTAGGTTCAGGGGGACTGAATGAGCAGTTCTTC

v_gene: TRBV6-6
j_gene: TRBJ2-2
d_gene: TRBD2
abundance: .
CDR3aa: CASSLLAGDTGELFF
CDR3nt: TGTGCCAGCAGTTTGCTAGCGGGAGACACCGGGGAGCTGTTTTTT

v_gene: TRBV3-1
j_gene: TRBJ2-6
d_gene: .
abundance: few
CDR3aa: CASHQSGRGANVLTF
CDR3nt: TGTGCCTCTCACCAGTCGGGGCGTGGGGCCAACGTCCTGACTTTC

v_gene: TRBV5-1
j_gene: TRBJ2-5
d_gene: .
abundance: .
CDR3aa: CASSSGTPQETQYF
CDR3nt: TGCGCCAGCAGCAGCGGGACACCTCAAGAGACCCAGTACTTC

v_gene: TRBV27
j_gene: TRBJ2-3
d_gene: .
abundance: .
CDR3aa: CASNSRGTQYF
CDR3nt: TGTGCCAGCAATAGTAGGGGTACGCAGTATTTT

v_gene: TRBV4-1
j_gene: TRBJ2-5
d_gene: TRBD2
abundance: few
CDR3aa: CASSQGERGARETQYF
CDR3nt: TGCGCCAGCAGCCAAGGAGAGCGGGGGGCCCGGGAGACCCAGTACTTC

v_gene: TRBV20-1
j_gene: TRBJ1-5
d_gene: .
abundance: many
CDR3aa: CSARDIPNQPQHF
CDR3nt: TGCAGTGCTAGGGACATTCCTAATCAGCCCCAGCATTTT

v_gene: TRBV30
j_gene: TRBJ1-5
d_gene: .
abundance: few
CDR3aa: CAWSPDSNQPQHF
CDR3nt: TGTGCCTGGAGTCCCGACAGTAATCAGCCCCAGCATTTT

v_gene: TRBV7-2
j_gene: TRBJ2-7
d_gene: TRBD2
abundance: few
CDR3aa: CASSFPGLANYEQYF
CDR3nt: TGTGCCAGCAGCTTCCCGGGACTAGCGAACTACGAGCAGTACTTC

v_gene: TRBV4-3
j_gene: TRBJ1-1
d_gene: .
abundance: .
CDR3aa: CASSPWTGADTEAFF
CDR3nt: TGCGCCAGCAGCCCATGGACGGGGGCAGACACTGAAGCTTTCTTT

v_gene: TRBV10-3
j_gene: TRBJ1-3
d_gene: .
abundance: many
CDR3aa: CAISGQPSSGNTIYF
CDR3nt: TGTGCCATCAGTGGACAGCCCAGCTCTGGAAACACCATATATTTT

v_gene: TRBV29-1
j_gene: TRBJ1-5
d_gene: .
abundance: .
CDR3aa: CSVGPGGHGQPQHF
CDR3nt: TGCAGCGTGGGGCCTGGGGGGCATGGTCAGCCCCAGCATTTT

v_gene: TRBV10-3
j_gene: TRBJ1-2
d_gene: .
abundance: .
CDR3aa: CAISDRSYGYTF
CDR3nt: TGTGCCATCAGTGATAGATCCTATGGCTACACCTTC

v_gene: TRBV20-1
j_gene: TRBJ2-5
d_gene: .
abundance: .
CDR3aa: CSASLGEGGETQYF
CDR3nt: TGCAGTGCTAGTCTCGGGGAGGGGGGAGAGACCCAGTACTTC

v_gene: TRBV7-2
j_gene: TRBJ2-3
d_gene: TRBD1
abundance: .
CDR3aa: CASSQGGTGLTDTQYF
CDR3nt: TGTGCCAGCAGCCAAGGAGGGACAGGGCTCACAGATACGCAGTATTTT

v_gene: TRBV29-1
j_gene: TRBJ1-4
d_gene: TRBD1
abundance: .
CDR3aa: CSTRDSSNEKLFF
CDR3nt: TGCAGCACCCGGGACAGCTCTAATGAAAAACTGTTTTTT

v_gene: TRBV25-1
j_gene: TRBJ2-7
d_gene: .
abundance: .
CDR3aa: CASSEGGGATYEQYF
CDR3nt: TGTGCCAGCAGTGAAGGTGGGGGCGCGACCTACGAGCAGTACTTC

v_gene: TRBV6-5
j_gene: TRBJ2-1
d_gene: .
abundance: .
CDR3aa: CASSIYSNNEQFF
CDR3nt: TGTGCCAGCAGCATATACTCCAACAATGAGCAGTTCTTC

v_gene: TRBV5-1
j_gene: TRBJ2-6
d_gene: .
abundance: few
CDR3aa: CASSFGRSGANVLTF
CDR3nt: TGCGCCAGCAGCTTCGGTCGCTCTGGGGCCAACGTCCTGACTTTC

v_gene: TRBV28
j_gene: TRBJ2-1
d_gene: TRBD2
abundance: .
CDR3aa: CASSLGTSGISEQFF
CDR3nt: TGTGCCAGCAGTTTAGGGACTAGCGGGATATCTGAGCAGTTCTTC

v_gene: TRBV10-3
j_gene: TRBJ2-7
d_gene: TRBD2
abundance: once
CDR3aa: CASRLAGGPEQYF
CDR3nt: TGTGCCTCAAGACTAGCGGGAGGGCCCGAGCAGTACTTC

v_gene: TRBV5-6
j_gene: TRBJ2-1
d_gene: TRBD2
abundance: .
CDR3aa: CASSMGLADYNEQFF
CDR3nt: TGTGCCAGCAGCATGGGACTAGCGGACTACAATGAGCAGTTCTTC

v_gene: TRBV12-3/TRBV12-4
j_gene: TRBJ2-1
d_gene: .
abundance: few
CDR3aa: CASRSDLMVQFF
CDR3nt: TGTGCCAGCAGATCTGATTTAATGGTTCAGTTCTTC

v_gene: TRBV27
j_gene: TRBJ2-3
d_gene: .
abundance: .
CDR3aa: CASSPFPDPGFSTDTQYF
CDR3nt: TGTGCCAGCAGCCCCTTCCCGGACCCGGGTTTTAGCACAGATACGCAGTATTTT

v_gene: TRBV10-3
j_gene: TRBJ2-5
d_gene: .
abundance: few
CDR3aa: CAIRGGQYQETQYF
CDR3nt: TGTGCCATCAGGGGGGGACAGTACCAAGAGACCCAGTACTTC

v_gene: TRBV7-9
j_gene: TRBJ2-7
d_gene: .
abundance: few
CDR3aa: CASSLMVLGFKYF
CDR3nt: TGTGCCAGCAGCCTTATGGTTCTTGGATTTAAGTACTTC

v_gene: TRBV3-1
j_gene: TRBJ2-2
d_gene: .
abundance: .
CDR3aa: CASSQDRPVTTELFF
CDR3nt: TGTGCCAGCAGCCAAGATAGACCAGTGACCACTGAGCTGTTTTTT